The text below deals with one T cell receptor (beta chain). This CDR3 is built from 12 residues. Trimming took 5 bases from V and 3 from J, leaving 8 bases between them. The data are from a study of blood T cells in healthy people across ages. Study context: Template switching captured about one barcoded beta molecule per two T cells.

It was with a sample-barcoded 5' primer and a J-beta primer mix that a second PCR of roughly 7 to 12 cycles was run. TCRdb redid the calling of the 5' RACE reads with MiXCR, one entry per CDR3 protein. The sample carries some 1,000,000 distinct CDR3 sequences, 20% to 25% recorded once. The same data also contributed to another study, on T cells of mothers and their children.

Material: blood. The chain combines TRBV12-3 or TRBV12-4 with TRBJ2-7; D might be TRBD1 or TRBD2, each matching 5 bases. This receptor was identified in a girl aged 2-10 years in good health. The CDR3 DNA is TGTGCCAGCAGTGTGAGGGGCTACGAGCAGTACTTC. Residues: CASSVRGYEQYF.